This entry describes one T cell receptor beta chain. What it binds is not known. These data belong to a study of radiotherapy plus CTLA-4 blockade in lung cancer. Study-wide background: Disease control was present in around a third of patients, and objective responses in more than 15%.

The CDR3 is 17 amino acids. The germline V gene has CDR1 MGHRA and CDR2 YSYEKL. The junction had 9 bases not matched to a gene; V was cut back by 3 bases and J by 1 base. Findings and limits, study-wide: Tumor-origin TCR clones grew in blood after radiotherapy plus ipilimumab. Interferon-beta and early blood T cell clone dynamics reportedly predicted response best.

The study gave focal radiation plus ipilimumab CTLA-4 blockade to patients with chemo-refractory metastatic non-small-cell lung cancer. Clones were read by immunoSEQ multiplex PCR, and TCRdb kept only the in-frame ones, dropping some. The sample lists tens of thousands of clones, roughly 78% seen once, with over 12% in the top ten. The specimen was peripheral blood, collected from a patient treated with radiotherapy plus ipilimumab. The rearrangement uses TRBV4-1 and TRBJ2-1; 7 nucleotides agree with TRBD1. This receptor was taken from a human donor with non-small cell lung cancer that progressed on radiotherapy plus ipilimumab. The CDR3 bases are TGCGCCAGCAGCCACAGTAAGGGGGCCCCTTCCTACAATGAGCAGTTCTTC. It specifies CASSHSKGAPSYNEQFF.